This T cell receptor beta chain was captured by sequencing in a study of shared clonotypes between healthy human individuals. At the level of the study: The donor group consisted of a couple of women and three men, aged 18 to 49.

As for this clone: What it binds is not known.

Study-wide results and limits: Across a handful of donors, naive CD4 shared 5% to 5.5%, naive CD8 more than 3%, memory CD4 roughly 2.2%, memory CD8 0.4%.

Profiled with immunoSEQ multiplex PCR; TCRdb holds only in-frame clones, not every one. The data show fewer than 150,000 clones, more than 65% seen once. The TCR comes from a woman between 25 and 40 years old in good health. Sequenced input: memory CD8+ T cells sorted from blood. Described subset: CD45RO+ cells pooled with CCR7-negative TemRA cells.

The CDR3 DNA follows: TGTGCCAGCAGTTATGGTATGAACACTGAAGCTTTCTTT. It translates to CASSYGMNTEAFF. The V gene is TRBV6-5, the J gene TRBJ1-1; D remains ambiguous. The CDR3 runs 13 residues. The V gene lost 3 bases and the J gene lost 0 bases, with 5 bases spanning the gap. Germline CDR1 is MNHEY and CDR2 is SVGAGI.